The clone carrying this TCR beta chain was found a few times. What it binds is not known. This entry belongs to a study of cytomegalovirus exposure and HLA in healthy donors. Study outcomes and limitations: V segments that were indistinguishable, TRBV6-2 and TRBV6-3 among them, were omitted from analysis. In a later analysis, a missense DCLRE1C variant was linked to TCR beta V- and J-gene trimming.

Samples came from healthy bone marrow donors. Amplification used 60 Vbeta primers and 13 Jbeta primers. In the original workflow: The authors later counted roughly 76 million unique TCR beta chains, approximately 12 million of them shared. The table came from immunoSEQ multiplex PCR; TCRdb's copy has only in-frame clones and leaves some out. D and trimming come from the DNA, and the V and J calls and clone size come from that table. The sample shows 180,000 or so clones, 60% to 80% of them seen only once. Germline V gene lookup returns CDR1 SGHTA and CDR2 FQGNSA. This CDR3 is built from 14 residues. The V end lost 1 base, the J end lost 3 bases, and 8 bases lay between the germline ends.

The TCR originated in a man aged 45-65 years in good health and CMV-seropositive. The V gene is TRBV7-2, the J gene TRBJ2-3; D unresolved. The sequencing sample was made of PBMCs. The CDR3 here is CASSLDWATDTQYF. For the CDR3, the DNA is TGTGCCAGCAGCTTAGATTGGGCAACAGATACGCAGTATTTT. Looking up the rest from reference TRBV7-2 and TRBJ2-3 gives the full variable domain: GAGVSQSPSNKVTEKGKDVELRCDPISGHTALYWYRQSLGQGLEFLIYFQGNSAPDKSGLPSDRFSAERTGGSVSTLTIQRTQQEDSAVYLCASSLDWATDTQYFGPGTRLTVL.